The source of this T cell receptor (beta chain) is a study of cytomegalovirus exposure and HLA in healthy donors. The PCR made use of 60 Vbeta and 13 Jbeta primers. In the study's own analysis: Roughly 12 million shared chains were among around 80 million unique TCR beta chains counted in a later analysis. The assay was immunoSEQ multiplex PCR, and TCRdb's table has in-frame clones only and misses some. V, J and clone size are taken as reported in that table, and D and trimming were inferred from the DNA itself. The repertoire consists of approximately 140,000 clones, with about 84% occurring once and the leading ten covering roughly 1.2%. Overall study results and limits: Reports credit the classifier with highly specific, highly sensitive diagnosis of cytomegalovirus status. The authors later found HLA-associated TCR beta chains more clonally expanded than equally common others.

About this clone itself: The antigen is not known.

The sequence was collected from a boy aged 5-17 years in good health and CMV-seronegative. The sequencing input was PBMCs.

The CDR3 region has the DNA TGCAGCGTTGAAGAAAAGGGACAGAAAGTGTACAATGAGCAGTTCTTC. Protein: CSVEEKGQKVYNEQFF. V gene TRBV29-1 combines with J gene TRBJ2-1; 7 bases map to TRBD1. CDR1 and CDR2 from the germline V gene are SQVTM and ANQGSEA. CDR3 length: 16 residues. With 0 bases clipped from V and 4 bases from J, the junction kept 9 bases outside the gene matches.